One and the same sample provided the 24 T cell receptor beta chains below, sequenced in a study of T cell repertoires in cytomegalovirus infection. TCRdb recomputed calls from the reads with MiXCR, one row per CDR3 protein. The table includes approximately 500,000 distinct CDR3 sequences, approximately 15% detected once. Sequenced: CD8+ T cells from PBMCs. All receptors derive from a human donor in good health (CMV status not recorded). Some clones in this sample may be carry-over from other donors' samples.

The chain links TRBV29-1 to TRBJ2-4; D is unresolved. CDR1 SQVTM and CDR2 ANQGSEA come from the germline V gene. V lost 3 bases and J 5 bases, leaving 8 bases between the germline ends. There are 12 residues in the CDR3. CDR3 DNA: TGCAGCGTTGAGGCAGTTGAAAACATTCAGTACTTC. Translation gives CSVEAVENIQYF.

The chain uses TRBV14 and TRBJ2-1; 7 bases fit TRBD1. This CDR3 comprises 14 residues. Germline CDR1 and CDR2: SGHDN and FVKESK. After removal of 1 base from V and 4 bases from J, the junction contained 1 base not matched to a gene. The CDR3 DNA reads as TGTGCCAGCAGCCAAGGCAGGGGGTACAATGAGCAGTTCTTC. Protein: CASSQGRGYNEQFF.

There are many counts of this clonotype. V and J are TRBV27 and TRBJ2-7, with 8 bases matching TRBD1. CDR1 MNHEY and CDR2 SMNVEV come from the germline V gene (reference sequence). The CDR3 is 13 amino acids. V trimming: 2 bases; J trimming: 5 bases; junction bases outside the gene matches: 2. The CDR3: CASSLQGADEQYF. The CDR3 DNA is TGTGCCAGCAGTTTACAGGGGGCGGACGAGCAGTACTTC.

With respect to this clonotype: A much larger clone differs from this one at a single base, so this may be a read error. The chain combines TRBV19 with TRBJ2-5; D may correspond to TRBD1 or TRBD2 (5 bases each). Trimming removed 3 bases from V and 5 bases from J, with 25 bases in between. Germline CDR1 LNHDA, CDR2 SQIVND (reference sequence). The CDR3 is 18 residues long. The CDR3 DNA sequence: TGTGCCAGTAGTATCGCAAGGAAAAGGGACCGAAAGTCGGAGACCCAGTACTTC. Encoded protein: CASSIARKRDRKSETQYF.

J is TRBJ2-2 and V is TRBV29-1; no reliable D call. The CDR3 covers 13 residues. Looked up from germline, CDR1 is SQVTM and CDR2 is ANQGSEA. Trimming removed 2 bases at V and 0 bases at J, with 4 bases between. The CDR3 sequence: CSVETPNTGELFF. The CDR3 DNA reads TGCAGCGTTGAAACCCCGAACACCGGGGAGCTGTTTTTT.

This clonotype has at least ten counts. The V call is TRBV10-3, the J call TRBJ2-7; D is undetermined. Per the germline V gene, CDR1 is ENHRY and CDR2 is SYGVKD. The CDR3 sequence is 11 residues long. Trimming stripped 8 bases from V and 5 bases from J, with 10 bases between. CDR3 sequence reads: CAIGTGNEQYF. The CDR3 bases are TGTGCCATCGGTACGGGTAACGAGCAGTACTTC.

This clonotype turned up a few times. This chain uses TRBV9 with TRBJ2-7; 8 bases agree with TRBD2. This CDR3 has 15 residues. Germline CDR1 SGDLS, CDR2 YYNGEE. With V trimmed by 0 bases and J by 3 bases, 5 bases remained unmatched. The CDR3 nucleotides read TGTGCCAGCAGCGTAGTGGCAGCGGGAGACTACGAGCAGTACTTC. It translates to CASSVVAAGDYEQYF. The full variable domain, with the rest looked up from reference TRBV9 and TRBJ2-7, is DSGVTQTPKHLITATGQRVTLRCSPRSGDLSVYWYQQSLDQGLQFLIQYYNGEERAKGNILERFSAQQFPDLHSELNLSSLELGDSALYFCASSVVAAGDYEQYFGPGTRLTVT.

This clonotype showed up many times. The J gene is TRBJ2-7, the V gene TRBV28; 13 bases align to TRBD2. Unmatched junction bases numbered 6, after V lost 4 bases and J lost 0 bases. There are 17 residues in the CDR3. Germline V gene lookup returns CDR1 MDHEN and CDR2 SYDVKM. This CDR3 reads CASSSPGLAGSSYEQYF. In DNA form, the CDR3 reads TGTGCCAGCAGTTCTCCGGGACTAGCGGGAAGCTCCTACGAGCAGTACTTC.

The table lists this clonotype with many counts. This sequence joins TRBV3-1 and TRBJ2-7; D possibly corresponds to TRBD2 (5 bases). The CDR3 has 14 amino acids. V shed 4 bases and J shed 7 bases, with 17 bases lying between them. CDR1 is LGHDT, CDR2 YNNKEL, per germline (reference sequence). For the CDR3, the DNA is TGTGCCAGCAGCCCAGCTCTTAGCGTGCCGGAGCAGTACTTC. Translated: CASSPALSVPEQYF.

This clonotype was observed many times. The rearrangement joins TRBV7-3 to TRBJ2-7; D is undetermined. The CDR3 extends over 15 amino acids. The germline V and J ends were trimmed by 0 bases and 3 bases, with 12 bases remaining between them. Germline-derived CDR1 and CDR2 are SGHTA and FQGTGA. The CDR3 DNA reads TGTGCCAGCAGCTTAACTTCCTCTGGTTTCTACGAGCAGTACTTC. This encodes CASSLTSSGFYEQYF.

The sample holds one count of this clonotype. Just one base apart from a much larger clone, this may be a read error. The CDR3 ends on some other residue instead of the conserved phenylalanine or tryptophan, so this is likely a read error. The chain couples TRBV12-3 or TRBV12-4 to TRBJ2-5; a possible D gene is TRBD1 (6 bases). The germline V and J ends were trimmed by 5 bases and 5 bases, with 18 bases remaining between them. The CDR3 extends over 15 amino acids. CDR3 nucleotides: TGTGCCAGCAGTCTCAGGGGACCCAAGCGGGAGACCCAGTACTTA. Translated, it gives CASSLRGPKRETQYL.

V usage is TRBV20-1 and J usage is TRBJ1-1; no clear D gene. Trimming stripped 0 bases from V and 2 bases from J, with 13 bases between. The germline gives CDR1 DFQATT, CDR2 SNEGSKA (reference sequence). The CDR3 covers 15 residues. The CDR3 DNA sequence: TGCAGTGCTAGAGATCGAATAGGCCCTAACACTGAAGCTTTCTTT. Its translation: CSARDRIGPNTEAFF.

This clonotype turned up a few times. The CDR3 here is CAISDRDPEAFF. The CDR3 DNA follows: TGTGCCATCAGTGACAGGGACCCTGAAGCTTTCTTT. The chain uses TRBV10-3 and TRBJ1-1, with a weak D call TRBD1 (5 bases). This CDR3 is 12 amino acids long. Germline CDR1 ENHRY, CDR2 SYGVKD. Trimming stripped 3 bases from V and 6 bases from J, with 8 bases between.

This clonotype was detected many times. The chain has TRBV12-3 or TRBV12-4 and TRBJ2-7; 8 bases map to TRBD2. This CDR3 is built from 12 residues. V shed 6 bases and J 6 bases; nucleotides not matched to a gene: 4. The CDR3 DNA reads TGTGCCAGCAGCTATAGCGGGGTCGAGCAGTACTTC. As protein: CASSYSGVEQYF.

Comments on this clonotype: This clone may be a read error of a much larger clone one base away. The V call is TRBV10-3, the J call TRBJ1-1; D remains unclear. CDR1 is ENHRY, CDR2 SYGVKD, per germline. The CDR3 spans 13 residues. CDR3 in DNA: TGTGCCATCAGTGACAACATGAACACTGAAGCTTACTTT. It codes for CAISDNMNTEAYF.

This clonotype was detected only a few times. V gene TRBV7-9 combines with J gene TRBJ2-2; D is possibly TRBD1 or TRBD2 (5 bases each). Per germline, CDR1 SEHNR and CDR2 FQNEAQ (reference sequence). The CDR3 totals 17 residues. Trimming took off 1 base at V and 3 bases at J, with 15 bases between the two ends. CDR3 in DNA: TGTGCCAGCAGCTTAGACTACCAGGGAGTGTACACCGGGGAGCTGTTTTTT. Amino acid sequence: CASSLDYQGVYTGELFF.

This clonotype was detected ten times or more. V usage is TRBV20-1 and J usage is TRBJ1-2; the match to TRBD1 covers 9 bases. CDR1 and CDR2 (germline): DFQATT, SNEGSKA (reference sequence). CDR3 size: 15 residues. J was trimmed by 5 bases and V by 2 bases; bases with no gene match: 9. The chain's CDR3 is CSARRGGQGVYGYTF. CDR3 coding DNA: TGCAGTGCTAGAAGGGGGGGACAGGGAGTTTATGGCTACACCTTC.

This clonotype was seen ten or more times. The chain couples TRBV6-5 to TRBJ2-3, with a tentative D call TRBD2 (6 bases). V was pared by 2 bases and J by 2 bases, with 11 bases between. The CDR3 extends over 15 amino acids. Germline assignment: CDR1 MNHEY and CDR2 SVGAGI. The DNA for the CDR3 is TGTGCCAGCAGTTACGGGGAGGCTGCCACAGATACGCAGTATTTT. Translation: CASSYGEAATDTQYF.

In this sample, this clonotype turned up many times. The genes are TRBV7-9 and TRBJ2-7; 8 positions agree with TRBD2. In germline, CDR1 is SEHNR, CDR2 FQNEAQ (reference sequence). This CDR3 contains 15 residues. The trim removed 4 bases at V and 6 bases at J, leaving 11 bases unmatched. As DNA, the CDR3 is TGTGCCAGCAGCTCCCCGGGACTAGGGATTACCGAGCAGTACTTC. As protein: CASSSPGLGITEQYF.

As concerns this clonotype: A clone one base away is much larger, so this may be a read error. The chain uses TRBV6-5 and TRBJ2-2; D perhaps matches TRBD1 (6 bases). This CDR3 region has 15 residues. Trimming cost V 6 bases and J 3 bases, with 14 bases left between them. Germline CDR1 is MNHEY and CDR2 is SVGAGI. The CDR3 sequence: CASRAYRADTGELFF. For the CDR3, the DNA is TGTGCCAGCAGGGCGTACAGGGCCGACACCGGGGAGCTGTTTTTT.

This clonotype was counted only a few times. This rearrangement joins TRBV20-1 to TRBJ2-3, with D possibly matching TRBD2 (8 bases). Per the germline V gene, CDR1 is DFQATT and CDR2 is SNEGSKA (reference sequence). The CDR3 covers 14 residues. Trimming took 0 bases from V and 10 from J, leaving 17 bases between them. The CDR3 reads CSARERGRRGAQYF. CDR3 sequence (DNA): TGCAGTGCTAGAGAAAGGGGGCGGCGGGGGGCGCAGTATTTT.

This clonotype was detected only a few times. The chain couples TRBV11-3 to TRBJ2-3; 14 bases are shared with TRBD2. Germline V CDR1 and CDR2: SGHNT, YENEEA. Trimming took 6 bases from V and 6 from J; bases not matched to a gene: 8. This CDR3 comprises 16 residues. The DNA of the CDR3 is TGTGCCAGCAGAGGGACTAGCGGGGGCCCGGGCGATACGCAGTATTTT. Amino acid sequence: CASRGTSGGPGDTQYF.

This clonotype showed up many times. The CDR3 here is CASSESTGSGEQYF. CDR3 in DNA: TGCGCCAGCAGTGAGAGTACAGGGTCCGGCGAGCAGTACTTC. This chain joins TRBV10-1 and TRBJ2-7, with D tentatively TRBD1 (6 bases). The V gene lost 2 bases and the J gene lost 6 bases, with 14 bases spanning the gap. The CDR3 contains 14 residues. Germline V gives CDR1 WNHNN, CDR2 SYGVQD (reference sequence).

At least ten counts were recorded for this clonotype. The V and J genes are TRBV7-9 and TRBJ2-7; D not resolved. The CDR3 extends over 15 amino acids. Germline V gene data show CDR1 as SEHNR and CDR2 as FQNEAQ (reference sequence). Trimming cost V 7 bases and J 2 bases, with 18 bases left between them. The CDR3 spells CASTKELDTTYEQYF. In nucleotides, the CDR3 is TGTGCCAGCACCAAGGAGCTAGACACCACCTACGAGCAGTACTTC.